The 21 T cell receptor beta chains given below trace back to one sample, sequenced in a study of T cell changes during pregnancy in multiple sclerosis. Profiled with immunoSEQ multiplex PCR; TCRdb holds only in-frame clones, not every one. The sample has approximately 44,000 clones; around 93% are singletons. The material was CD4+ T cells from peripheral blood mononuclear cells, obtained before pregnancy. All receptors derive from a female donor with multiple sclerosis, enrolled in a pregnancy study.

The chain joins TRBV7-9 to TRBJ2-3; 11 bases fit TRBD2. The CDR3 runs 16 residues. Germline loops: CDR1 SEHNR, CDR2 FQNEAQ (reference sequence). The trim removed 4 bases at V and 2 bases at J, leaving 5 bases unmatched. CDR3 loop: CASSSGTSGVTDTQYF. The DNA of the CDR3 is TGTGCCAGCAGCTCCGGGACTAGCGGAGTCACAGATACGCAGTATTTT.

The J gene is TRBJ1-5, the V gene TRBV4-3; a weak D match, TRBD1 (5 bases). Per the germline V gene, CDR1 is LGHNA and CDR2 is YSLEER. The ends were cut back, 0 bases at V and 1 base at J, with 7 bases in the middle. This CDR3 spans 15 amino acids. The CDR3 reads CASSQDRVSNQPQHF. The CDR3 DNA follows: TGCGCCAGCAGCCAAGACAGGGTAAGCAATCAGCCCCAGCATTTT.

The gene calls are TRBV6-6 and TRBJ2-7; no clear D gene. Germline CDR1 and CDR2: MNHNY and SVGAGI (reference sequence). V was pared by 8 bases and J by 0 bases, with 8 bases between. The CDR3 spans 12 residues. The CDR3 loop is CASAVASYEQYF. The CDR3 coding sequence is TGTGCCAGCGCGGTGGCCTCCTACGAGCAGTACTTC.

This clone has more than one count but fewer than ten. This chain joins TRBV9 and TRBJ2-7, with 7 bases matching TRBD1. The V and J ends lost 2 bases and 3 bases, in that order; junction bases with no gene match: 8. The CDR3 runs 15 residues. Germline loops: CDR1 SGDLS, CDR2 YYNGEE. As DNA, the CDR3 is TGTGCCAGCAGCGTTACAGGGGATCAGGGCTACGAGCAGTACTTC. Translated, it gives CASSVTGDQGYEQYF.

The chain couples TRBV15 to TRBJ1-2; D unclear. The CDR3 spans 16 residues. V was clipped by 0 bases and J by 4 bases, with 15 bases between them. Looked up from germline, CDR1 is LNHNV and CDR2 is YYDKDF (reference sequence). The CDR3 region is CATSRDLEGSLYGYTF. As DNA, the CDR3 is TGTGCCACCAGCAGAGATCTAGAAGGGAGCCTCTATGGCTACACCTTC.

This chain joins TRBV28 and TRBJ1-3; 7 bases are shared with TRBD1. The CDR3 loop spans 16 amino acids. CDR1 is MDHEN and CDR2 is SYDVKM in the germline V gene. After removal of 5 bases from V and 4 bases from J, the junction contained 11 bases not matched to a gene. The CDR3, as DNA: TGTGCCAGCAGTCCACACAACAAGGACAGGGGAAACACCATATATTTT. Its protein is CASSPHNKDRGNTIYF.

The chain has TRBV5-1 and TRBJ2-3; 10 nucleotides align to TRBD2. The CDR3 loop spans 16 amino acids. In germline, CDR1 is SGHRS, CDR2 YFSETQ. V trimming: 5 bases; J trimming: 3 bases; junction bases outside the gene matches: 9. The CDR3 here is CASRSSGGKPTDTQYF. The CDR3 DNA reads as TGCGCCAGCAGAAGTAGCGGGGGGAAGCCTACAGATACGCAGTATTTT.

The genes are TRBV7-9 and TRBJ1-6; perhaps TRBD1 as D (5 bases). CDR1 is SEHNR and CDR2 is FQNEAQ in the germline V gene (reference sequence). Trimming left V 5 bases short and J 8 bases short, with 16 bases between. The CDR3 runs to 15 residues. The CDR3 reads CASSTGPPRDSPLHF. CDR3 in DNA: TGTGCCAGCAGCACCGGGCCTCCCAGGGATTCACCCCTCCACTTT.

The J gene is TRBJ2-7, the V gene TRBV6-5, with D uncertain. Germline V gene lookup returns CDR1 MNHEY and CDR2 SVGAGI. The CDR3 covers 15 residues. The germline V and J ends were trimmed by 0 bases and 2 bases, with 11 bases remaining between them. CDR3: CASSYSFGFTYEQYF. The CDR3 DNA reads TGTGCCAGCAGTTACTCGTTCGGGTTTACCTACGAGCAGTACTTC.

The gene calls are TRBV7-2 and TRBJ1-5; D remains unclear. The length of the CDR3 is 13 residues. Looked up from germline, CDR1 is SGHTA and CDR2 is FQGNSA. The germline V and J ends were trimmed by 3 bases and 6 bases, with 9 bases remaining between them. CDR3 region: CASSFYPSQPQHF. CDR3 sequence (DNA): TGTGCCAGCAGCTTTTACCCCAGTCAGCCCCAGCATTTT.

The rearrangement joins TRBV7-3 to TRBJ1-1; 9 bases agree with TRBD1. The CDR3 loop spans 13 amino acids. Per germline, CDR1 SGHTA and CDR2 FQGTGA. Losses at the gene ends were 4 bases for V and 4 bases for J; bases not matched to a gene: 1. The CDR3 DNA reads TGTGCCAGCAGCTGGACAGGGGCCACTGAAGCTTTCTTT. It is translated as CASSWTGATEAFF.

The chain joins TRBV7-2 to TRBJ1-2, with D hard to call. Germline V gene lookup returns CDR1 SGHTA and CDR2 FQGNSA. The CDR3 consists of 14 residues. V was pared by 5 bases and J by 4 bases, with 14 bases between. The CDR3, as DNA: TGTGCCAGCAGCCCATCCCGAGCTCGCTATGGCTACACCTTC. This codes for CASSPSRARYGYTF. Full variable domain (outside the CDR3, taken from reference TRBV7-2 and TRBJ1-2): GAGVSQSPSNKVTEKGKDVELRCDPISGHTALYWYRQSLGQGLEFLIYFQGNSAPDKSGLPSDRFSAERTGGSVSTLTIQRTQQEDSAVYLCASSPSRARYGYTFGSGTRLTVV.

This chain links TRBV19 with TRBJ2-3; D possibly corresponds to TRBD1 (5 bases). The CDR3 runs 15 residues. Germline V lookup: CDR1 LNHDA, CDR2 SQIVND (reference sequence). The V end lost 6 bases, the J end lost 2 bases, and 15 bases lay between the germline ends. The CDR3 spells CASRQAARFTDTQYF. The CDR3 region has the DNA TGTGCCAGTAGACAGGCCGCTAGATTCACAGATACGCAGTATTTT.

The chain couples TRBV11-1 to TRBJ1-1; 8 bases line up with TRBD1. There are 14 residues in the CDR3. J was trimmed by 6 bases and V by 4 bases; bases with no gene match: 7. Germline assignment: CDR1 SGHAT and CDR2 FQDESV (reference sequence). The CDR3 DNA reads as TGTGCCAGCAGCTCCCGACAGGGGCAGGCTGAAGCTTTCTTT. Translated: CASSSRQGQAEAFF.

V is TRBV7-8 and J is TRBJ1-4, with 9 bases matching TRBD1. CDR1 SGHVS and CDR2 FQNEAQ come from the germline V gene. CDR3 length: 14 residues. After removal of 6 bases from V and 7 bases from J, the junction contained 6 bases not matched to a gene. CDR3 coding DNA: TGTGCCAGCAGAAAGACAGGGGGGATTGAAAAACTGTTTTTT. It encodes CASRKTGGIEKLFF.

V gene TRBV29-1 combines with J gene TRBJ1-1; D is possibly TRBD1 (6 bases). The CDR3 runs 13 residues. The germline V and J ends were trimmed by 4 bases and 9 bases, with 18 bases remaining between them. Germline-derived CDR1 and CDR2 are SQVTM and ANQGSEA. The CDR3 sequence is CSVGKDSRQKAFF. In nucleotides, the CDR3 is TGCAGCGTTGGTAAGGACAGCCGACAGAAAGCTTTCTTT.

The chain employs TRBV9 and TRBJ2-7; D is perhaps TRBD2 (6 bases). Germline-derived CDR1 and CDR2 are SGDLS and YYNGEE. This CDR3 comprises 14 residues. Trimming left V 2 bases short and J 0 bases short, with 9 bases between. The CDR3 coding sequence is TGTGCCAGCAGCGTGGCGGGGACCTCCTACGAGCAGTACTTC. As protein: CASSVAGTSYEQYF. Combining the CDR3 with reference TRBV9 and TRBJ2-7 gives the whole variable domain DSGVTQTPKHLITATGQRVTLRCSPRSGDLSVYWYQQSLDQGLQFLIQYYNGEERAKGNILERFSAQQFPDLHSELNLSSLELGDSALYFCASSVAGTSYEQYFGPGTRLTVT.

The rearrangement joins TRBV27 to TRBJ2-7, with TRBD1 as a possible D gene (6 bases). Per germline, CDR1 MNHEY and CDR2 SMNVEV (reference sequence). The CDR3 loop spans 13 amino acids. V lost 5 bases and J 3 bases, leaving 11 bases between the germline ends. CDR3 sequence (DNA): TGTGCCAGCAGTAGGGGGATTTTCTACGAGCAGTACTTC. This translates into CASSRGIFYEQYF.

The CDR3 protein is CSVNSGSETQYF. The CDR3 nucleotides read TGCAGCGTTAATTCCGGGTCAGAGACCCAGTACTTC. The chain combines TRBV29-1 with TRBJ2-5, with D unclear. Trimming took 5 bases from V and 4 from J, leaving 11 bases between them. The CDR3 loop spans 12 amino acids. Germline V gives CDR1 SQVTM, CDR2 ANQGSEA.

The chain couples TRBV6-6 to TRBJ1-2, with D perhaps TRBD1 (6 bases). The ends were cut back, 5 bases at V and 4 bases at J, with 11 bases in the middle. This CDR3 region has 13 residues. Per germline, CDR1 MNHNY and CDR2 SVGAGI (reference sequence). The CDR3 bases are TGTGCCAGCAGTCTAGGACAGCTCTATGGCTACACCTTC. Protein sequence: CASSLGQLYGYTF.

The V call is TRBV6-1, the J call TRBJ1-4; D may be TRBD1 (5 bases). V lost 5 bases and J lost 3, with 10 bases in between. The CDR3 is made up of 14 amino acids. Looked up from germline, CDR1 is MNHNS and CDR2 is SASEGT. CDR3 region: CASSPRESNEKLFF. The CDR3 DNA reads TGTGCCAGCAGTCCCAGGGAATCTAATGAAAAACTGTTTTTT.